These 25 T cell receptor beta chains were sequenced from one sample in a study of blood T cell repertoires in COVID-19. The method was immunoSEQ multiplex PCR; TCRdb's version includes in-frame clones alone and lacks a portion of them. This table has around 400,000 clones, roughly 86% appearing once. Sequenced input: PBMCs or T cells enriched from blood (not recorded which). The origin of the receptors is a woman in her 30s who had recovered from COVID-19.

This chain connects TRBV9 to TRBJ2-7, with 8 nucleotides matching TRBD1. Unmatched junction bases numbered 8, after V lost 1 base and J lost 2 bases. Germline V CDR1 and CDR2: SGDLS, YYNGEE. This CDR3 spans 16 amino acids. CDR3: CASSVNPGTGAYEQYF. The CDR3 DNA is TGTGCCAGCAGCGTAAATCCCGGGACAGGAGCCTACGAGCAGTACTTC. The full variable domain, in which reference TRBV9 and TRBJ2-7 provide the parts outside the CDR3, is DSGVTQTPKHLITATGQRVTLRCSPRSGDLSVYWYQQSLDQGLQFLIQYYNGEERAKGNILERFSAQQFPDLHSELNLSSLELGDSALYFCASSVNPGTGAYEQYFGPGTRLTVT.

This chain connects TRBV9 to TRBJ1-2; D uncertain. Trimming took off 4 bases at V and 4 bases at J, with 11 bases between the two ends. This CDR3 has 13 amino acids. CDR1 SGDLS and CDR2 YYNGEE come from the germline V gene. CDR3 sequence: CASSFAASYGYTF. The CDR3 DNA reads TGTGCCAGCAGCTTCGCAGCGAGCTATGGCTACACCTTC.

The CDR3 reads CASSPGGLEAFF. DNA for the CDR3: TGTGCCAGCAGCCCAGGAGGACTTGAAGCTTTCTTT. The chain carries TRBV9 and TRBJ1-1, with unresolved D. CDR3 size: 12 residues. Per the germline V gene, CDR1 is SGDLS and CDR2 is YYNGEE. V lost 4 bases and J lost 7, with 11 bases in between.

The rearrangement uses TRBV18 and TRBJ1-1; a possible D gene is TRBD1 (6 bases). Germline V gene data show CDR1 as KGHSH and CDR2 as LQKENI. V dropped 3 bases and J dropped 5 bases, with 16 bases sitting between them. This CDR3 is built from 15 residues. The chain's CDR3 is CASSPGRQGWTEAFF. The CDR3 region has the DNA TGTGCCAGCTCACCGGGACGGCAGGGGTGGACTGAAGCTTTCTTT.

This clone occurred once. This chain joins TRBV10-3 and TRBJ1-1; 12 nucleotides line up with TRBD1. The CDR3 consists of 14 residues. CDR1 is ENHRY and CDR2 is SYGVKD in the germline V gene. J was trimmed by 8 bases and V by 7 bases; bases with no gene match: 8. The CDR3 sequence is CAITEGTGGYEAFF. The CDR3 DNA sequence: TGTGCCATCACCGAAGGGACAGGGGGCTACGAAGCTTTCTTT.

The chain employs TRBV3-1 (or the pseudogene TRBV3-2) and TRBJ2-5; 8 bases are a match to TRBD2. The germline gives CDR1 LGHDT, CDR2 YNNKEL (reference sequence). The CDR3 is 15 amino acids. With 7 bases clipped from V and 5 bases from J, the junction kept 12 bases outside the gene matches. CDR3 residues: CASNSRGGSFETQYF. The CDR3 coding sequence is TGTGCCAGCAACTCTCGGGGGGGATCCTTTGAGACCCAGTACTTC.

This clone came up once. The rearrangement uses TRBV6-5 and TRBJ1-1, with a tentative D call TRBD1 (5 bases). The CDR3 has 16 residues. In germline, CDR1 is MNHEY, CDR2 SVGAGI. V shed 4 bases and J shed 0 bases, with 15 bases lying between them. The CDR3 bases are TGTGCCAGCAGTTCCCGCGTGGGGCGGATGAACACTGAAGCTTTCTTT. Translation: CASSSRVGRMNTEAFF.

This chain joins TRBV13 and TRBJ2-3; 8 bases agree with TRBD1. V gave up 4 bases and J gave up 1 base; unmatched junction bases: 7. This CDR3 contains 16 residues. CDR1 and CDR2 from the germline V gene are PRHDT and FYEKMQ (reference sequence). In nucleotides, the CDR3 is TGTGCCAGCAGCTCAACGACAGGGGTCGGCACAGATACGCAGTATTTT. It encodes CASSSTTGVGTDTQYF.

The genes are TRBV19 and TRBJ1-2, with 7 positions matching TRBD1. Losses at the gene ends were 4 bases for V and 14 bases for J; bases not matched to a gene: 10. This CDR3 is 12 amino acids long. In germline, CDR1 is LNHDA, CDR2 SQIVND (reference sequence). CDR3 nucleotide sequence: TGTGCCAGTAGTAGTATCACAGGGGACGCGACCTTC. Protein product: CASSSITGDATF.

The chain is built from TRBV19 and TRBJ1-2, with 7 bases that match TRBD1. V shed 3 bases, J shed 4 bases, and the junction held 5 bases outside the gene matches. Germline V gives CDR1 LNHDA, CDR2 SQIVND (reference sequence). The CDR3 spans 14 residues. CDR3 region: CASSILAGGYGYTF. CDR3 nucleotide sequence: TGTGCCAGTAGTATTCTGGCAGGGGGCTATGGCTACACCTTC. The variable domain in full, completed from reference TRBV19 and TRBJ1-2, reads DGGITQSPKYLFRKEGQNVTLSCEQNLNHDAMYWYRQDPGQGLRLIYYSQIVNDFQKGDIAEGYSVSREKKESFPLTVTSAQKNPTAFYLCASSILAGGYGYTFGSGTRLTVV.

The J gene is TRBJ2-7, the V gene TRBV2; 9 nucleotides align to TRBD1. Germline V gives CDR1 SNHLY, CDR2 FYNNEI. V shed 6 bases, J shed 5 bases, and the junction held 5 bases outside the gene matches. The CDR3 is made up of 13 amino acids. The DNA of the CDR3 is TGTGCCAGCAGCGAGGACAGGGGCAACGAGCAGTACTTC. Protein product: CASSEDRGNEQYF.

The chain joins TRBV27 to TRBJ1-1; the D gene is possibly TRBD1 (5 bases). CDR1 MNHEY and CDR2 SMNVEV come from the germline V gene (reference sequence). Trimming removed 1 base at V and 2 bases at J, with 8 bases between. The CDR3 totals 14 residues. In DNA form, the CDR3 reads TGTGCCAGCAGTTTATTCGGGGGAAACACTGAAGCTTTCTTT. This sequence encodes CASSLFGGNTEAFF.

The V gene is TRBV30, the J gene TRBJ1-3; no firm D call. V was pared by 4 bases and J by 1 base, with 8 bases between. The CDR3 runs to 13 residues. Looked up from germline, CDR1 is GTSNPN and CDR2 is SVGIG (reference sequence). This CDR3 reads CAWTPGSGNTIYF. In DNA, the CDR3 is TGTGCCTGGACACCAGGATCTGGAAACACCATATATTTT.

The chain couples TRBV5-1 to TRBJ2-7; D possibly corresponds to TRBD1 (5 bases). V gave up 0 bases and J gave up 0 bases, with 19 bases separating them. CDR3 size: 18 residues. Germline V CDR1 and CDR2: SGHRS, YFSETQ. The CDR3 is CASSLAGLIEGGSYEQYF. DNA of the CDR3: TGCGCCAGCAGCTTGGCAGGGTTGATAGAAGGTGGCTCCTACGAGCAGTACTTC.

This chain joins TRBV28 and TRBJ1-2, with no clear D. V lost 5 bases, J lost 8 bases, and 15 bases lay in between. Germline V gives CDR1 MDHEN, CDR2 SYDVKM. CDR3 length equals 13 residues. The CDR3 sequence is CASSPPFRGGYTF. The CDR3 DNA reads as TGTGCCAGCAGTCCCCCTTTCCGGGGAGGCTACACCTTC.

The chain links TRBV4-1 to TRBJ2-3; 9 bases are shared with TRBD2. Germline CDR1 and CDR2: MGHRA and YSYEKL. J lost 1 base, V lost 4 bases, and 6 bases had no gene match. CDR3 length: 16 residues. The chain's CDR3 is CASSPLRLAGTDTQYF. CDR3 nucleotide sequence: TGCGCCAGCAGCCCACTTCGACTAGCGGGCACAGATACGCAGTATTTT.

The table lists this clone with a few counts. J is TRBJ1-1 and V is TRBV24-1, with a possible D match to TRBD1 (6 bases). Deletions cut 9 bases from V and 5 bases from J, with 15 bases between. The germline V gene encodes CDR1 KGHDR and CDR2 SFDVKD. CDR3 size: 13 residues. CDR3 in amino acids: CATLDSKRTEAFF. The CDR3, as DNA: TGTGCCACCTTGGACAGTAAGAGGACTGAAGCTTTCTTT.

The chain joins TRBV2 to TRBJ1-1, with D hard to call. This CDR3 contains 14 residues. Trimming took off 5 bases at V and 1 base at J, with 11 bases between the two ends. CDR1 is SNHLY and CDR2 is FYNNEI in the germline V gene. Here the CDR3 DNA reads TGTGCCAGCAGTATGAGCGTAAAGAACACTGAAGCTTTCTTT. Translating gives CASSMSVKNTEAFF. Together with reference TRBV2 and TRBJ1-1, the CDR3 gives the full variable domain: EPEVTQTPSHQVTQMGQEVILRCVPISNHLYFYWYRQILGQKVEFLVSFYNNEISEKSEIFDDQFSVERPDGSNFTLKIRSTKLEDSAMYFCASSMSVKNTEAFFGQGTRLTVV.

CDR3 DNA sequence: TGTGCCAGCAGTTACTACGATTTTGGGGGGGGACAGACCCAGTACTTC. It translates to CASSYYDFGGGQTQYF. The genes are TRBV6-6 and TRBJ2-5, with 7 positions matching TRBD2. Germline CDR1 and CDR2: MNHNY and SVGAGI (reference sequence). This CDR3 is 16 amino acids long. V lost 1 base and J lost 6; bases outside the gene matches: 11.

The chain uses TRBV3-1 (or the pseudogene TRBV3-2) and TRBJ1-1, with D perhaps TRBD1 (5 bases). The CDR3 is made up of 15 amino acids. Trimming pared 0 bases from V and 4 bases from J, leaving 12 bases between. Germline CDR1 and CDR2: LGHDT and YNNKEL (reference sequence). In DNA form, the CDR3 reads TGTGCCAGCAGCCAAGAGCCCAGGGTAGGCACTGAAGCTTTCTTT. Protein sequence: CASSQEPRVGTEAFF.

The genes are TRBV7-2 and TRBJ1-1, with TRBD1 matching 8 bases. The CDR3 length is 13 residues. V was pared by 4 bases and J by 8 bases, with 6 bases of the junction left unmatched. Germline loops: CDR1 SGHTA, CDR2 FQGNSA. The CDR3 is CASSSTRDREAFF. As DNA, the CDR3 is TGTGCCAGCAGCTCCACTCGGGACAGGGAAGCTTTCTTT.

DNA of the CDR3: TGTGCCAGCAGCGACGGGACAGGGGGGGGCACTGAAGCTTTCTTT. Translating gives CASSDGTGGGTEAFF. V usage is TRBV7-6 and J usage is TRBJ1-1; 11 nucleotides match TRBD1. Trimming took 5 bases from V and 4 from J; bases not matched to a gene: 6. The CDR3 runs to 15 residues. Germline V lookup: CDR1 SGHVS, CDR2 FNYEAQ.

This clone was detected once. The V and J genes are TRBV29-1 and TRBJ2-6; 10 nucleotides align to TRBD1. Germline V gene data show CDR1 as SQVTM and CDR2 as ANQGSEA. The V and J ends lost 8 bases and 0 bases, in that order; junction bases with no gene match: 10. This CDR3 region has 17 residues. The CDR3 DNA sequence: TGCAGCCCTCGGACAGGGGGTGCCGCCTCTGGGGCCAACGTCCTGACTTTC. Protein: CSPRTGGAASGANVLTF. The variable domain in full, with the rest retrieved from reference TRBV29-1 and TRBJ2-6, is SAVISQKPSRDICQRGTSLTIQCQVDSQVTMMFWYRQQPGQSLTLIATANQGSEATYESGFVIDKFPISRPNLTFSTLTVSNMSPEDSSIYLCSPRTGGAASGANVLTFGAGSRLTVL.

This sequence joins TRBV5-4 and TRBJ2-6; no clear D gene. CDR3 length equals 15 residues. With 1 base removed from V and 2 bases from J, the gap between germline ends came to 7 bases. CDR1 is SGHNT, CDR2 YYREEE, per germline (reference sequence). In DNA, the CDR3 is TGTGCCAGCAGCTTGACACGTACTGGGGCCAACGTCCTGACTTTC. This encodes CASSLTRTGANVLTF.

The V call is TRBV5-1, the J call TRBJ2-7; tentative D call: TRBD1 (6 bases). Trimming left V 1 base short and J 3 bases short, with 8 bases between. The CDR3 spans 13 residues. The germline V gene encodes CDR1 SGHRS and CDR2 YFSETQ. CDR3 sequence reads: CASSLSTGYEQYF. The CDR3, as DNA: TGCGCCAGCAGCTTGTCGACAGGCTACGAGCAGTACTTC.